One and the same sample provided the 31 T cell receptor beta chains below, sequenced in a study of T cell repertoires in cytomegalovirus infection (dated by TCRdb to between 2018 and 2021). The sequencer listed for this sample is Illumina HiSeq 1500. TCRdb handled the public reads itself, with Q25 trimming in fastp and clone calling in MiXCR, and kept productive beta chains. Each CDR3 protein gets just one entry, which takes the most common genes and DNA from the rows behind it. The sample yields some 940,000 distinct CDR3 sequences; under 40% were counted once. The ten largest clones add up to around an eighth of the sample. These receptors' targets are unknown. Taken with the paper, the label for treatment or condition translates to: in vitro stimulation with specific CMV peptide epitopes to enrich CMV-specific T cells. Sequenced material: cultured CD8+ T cells from PBMCs, taken from culture after CMV antigen stimulation. These receptors were collected from a human donor in good health (CMV status not recorded). Some clones in this sample may be carry-over from other donors' samples.

About this clonotype itself: At one boundary the junction diverges from the germline segment, which might be a read error. The CDR3 loop reads CVSSSLSSTAYGYTF. The CDR3 bases are TGTGTCAGCAGCTCGCTTTCCTCGACAGCCTATGGCTACACCTTC. J is TRBJ1-2 and V is TRBV7-8, with a tentative D call TRBD1 (5 bases). The CDR3 has 15 amino acids. The germline gives CDR1 SGHVS, CDR2 FQNEAQ.

Concerning this clonotype itself: A much larger clone differs from this one at a single base, so this may be a read error. The CDR3 is CANSPEWTVYTDTQYF. CDR3 DNA sequence: TGTGCCAACAGCCCGGAGTGGACAGTCTACACAGATACGCAGTATTTT. The chain links TRBV7-2 to TRBJ2-3; D might be TRBD1 (6 bases). This CDR3 comprises 16 residues. CDR1 is SGHTA and CDR2 is FQGNSA in the germline V gene.

This clonotype was found a few times. The chain combines TRBV6-2 or TRBV6-3 with TRBJ2-7; D is undetermined. The germline V and J ends were trimmed by 2 bases and 0 bases, with 5 bases remaining between them. The CDR3 contains 13 residues. Germline values: CDR1 MNHEY, CDR2 SVGEGT. DNA of the CDR3: TGTGCCAGCAGTTACGGAGTCTCCTACGAGCAGTACGTC. It encodes CASSYGVSYEQYV.

At least ten counts were recorded for this clonotype. The chain carries TRBV7-2 and TRBJ2-2; no definite D call. Trimming took 4 bases from V and 0 from J, leaving 12 bases between them. This CDR3 contains 16 residues. Germline V gene sequence: CDR1 SGHTA, CDR2 FQGNSA. Written as DNA, the CDR3 is TGTGCCAGCAGCTCGTGGGGTCCTGCGAACACCGGGGAGCTGTTTTTT. Protein: CASSSWGPANTGELFF.

The gene calls are TRBV7-2 and TRBJ1-2; no definite D call. Germline V gives CDR1 SGHTA, CDR2 FQGNSA. Trimming took off 5 bases at V and 3 bases at J, with 16 bases between the two ends. The CDR3 is 15 residues long. Written as DNA, the CDR3 is TGTGCCAGCAGCCCAAAAGGCCCGGTGGACTATGGCTACACCTTC. It specifies CASSPKGPVDYGYTF. Full variable domain (outside the CDR3, taken from reference TRBV7-2 and TRBJ1-2): GAGVSQSPSNKVTEKGKDVELRCDPISGHTALYWYRQSLGQGLEFLIYFQGNSAPDKSGLPSDRFSAERTGGSVSTLTIQRTQQEDSAVYLCASSPKGPVDYGYTFGSGTRLTVV.

In this sample, this clonotype turned up many times. The V and J genes are TRBV7-2 and TRBJ1-2, with 11 bases aligning to TRBD1. Germline CDR1 SGHTA, CDR2 FQGNSA. Unmatched junction bases numbered 4, after V lost 1 base and J lost 0 bases. This CDR3 spans 17 amino acids. The CDR3 region is CASSLDGQGAANYGYTF. The CDR3 DNA is TGTGCCAGCAGCTTAGACGGACAGGGGGCCGCTAACTATGGCTACACCTTC.

This chain joins TRBV6-2 or TRBV6-3 and TRBJ1-5, with D possibly being TRBD1 (5 bases). The CDR3 is made up of 14 amino acids. Trimming shortened V by 7 bases and J by 4 bases, and 14 bases separated the two germline ends. Germline assignment: CDR1 MNHEY and CDR2 SVGEGT. CDR3 residues: CASMLRGINQPQHF. The CDR3 DNA reads TGTGCCAGCATGCTTCGGGGGATAAATCAGCCCCAGCATTTT.

This clonotype has more than one count but fewer than ten. The CDR3 nucleotides read TGTGCCAGCGGAGCGCAGGCCCCCCTCTCTGGCTACACCTTC. This translates into CASGAQAPLSGYTF. The J gene is TRBJ1-2, the V gene TRBV12-3 or TRBV12-4; no firm D call. Trimming took off 8 bases at V and 7 bases at J, with 20 bases between the two ends. There are 14 residues in the CDR3.

In its sample, this clonotype was seen a few times. The chain combines TRBV6-2 or TRBV6-3 with TRBJ2-1; 11 bases are a match to TRBD2. The germline gives CDR1 MNHEY, CDR2 SVGEGT. V dropped 2 bases and J dropped 8; count of bases not matched to a gene: 5. CDR3 length: 15 amino acids. CDR3 region: CASSYGSGGAYEQFF. CDR3 bases: TGTGCCAGCAGTTACGGTAGCGGGGGGGCCTATGAGCAGTTCTTC.

As concerns this clonotype: A much more abundant neighbour one base away suggests this may be a read error. The gene calls are TRBV7-9 and TRBJ1-2, with D uncertain. Germline V gene lookup returns CDR1 SEHNR and CDR2 FQNEAQ (reference sequence). This CDR3 contains 14 residues. The CDR3 DNA follows: TGTGTCAGCAGCTTAATCCCTGATACCTATGGCTACACCTTC. This translates into CVSSLIPDTYGYTF.

This clonotype showed up just a few times. The V call is TRBV4-2, the J call TRBJ2-5; 12 nucleotides align to TRBD2. CDR3 length: 16 amino acids. CDR1 is LGHNA and CDR2 is YNFKEQ in the germline V gene. Unmatched junction bases numbered 4, after V lost 0 bases and J lost 5 bases. CDR3 region: CASSQETSGGSETQYF. DNA for the CDR3: TGTGCCAGCAGCCAAGAGACTAGCGGGGGTAGTGAGACCCAGTACTTC.

The chain couples TRBV4-1 to TRBJ2-1, with a possible D match to TRBD2 (6 bases). Between the trimmed V and J ends, which lost 6 bases and 7 bases, there was a span of 22 bases. The length of the CDR3 is 16 residues. CDR1 is MGHRA and CDR2 is YSYEKL in the germline V gene. The chain's CDR3 is CASRARLVPMQNEQFF. Here the CDR3 DNA reads TGCGCCAGCAGGGCCAGACTAGTCCCGATGCAAAATGAGCAGTTCTTC.

Only a few counts were recorded for this clonotype. The rearrangement uses TRBV29-1 and TRBJ2-3; 14 nucleotides match TRBD2. This CDR3 has 18 amino acids. Germline V gene lookup returns CDR1 SQVTM and CDR2 ANQGSEA. Unmatched junction bases numbered 7, after V lost 0 bases and J lost 2 bases. The CDR3, as DNA: TGCAGCGTTGAAGATTGGGGACTAGCGGGGGCTAACACAGATACGCAGTATTTT. As protein: CSVEDWGLAGANTDTQYF.

This clonotype was seen at least ten times. The chain is built from TRBV7-9 and TRBJ1-1; D perhaps matches TRBD1 (5 bases). V was cut by 5 bases and J by 2 bases, with 9 bases left in between. This CDR3 has 13 amino acids. The germline gives CDR1 SEHNR, CDR2 FQNEAQ (reference sequence). CDR3 residues: CASSQDRNTEAFF. CDR3 bases: TGTGCCAGCAGCCAAGACAGAAACACTGAAGCTTTCTTT.

This clonotype showed up many times. The chain joins TRBV6-1 to TRBJ1-2; unclear D gene. The V end was cut by 6 bases, the J end by 5 bases, with 19 bases between. Germline loops: CDR1 MNHNS, CDR2 SASEGT. The CDR3 is 15 residues long. The CDR3 DNA sequence: TGTGCCAGCAGGGCGCCCAACCCGCTACTATATGGCTACACCTTC. Encoded protein: CASRAPNPLLYGYTF.

Ten or more counts support this clonotype. The J gene is TRBJ1-2, the V gene TRBV7-2; D is uncertain. Trimming pared 1 base from V and 8 bases from J, leaving 11 bases between. Germline V gives CDR1 SGHTA, CDR2 FQGNSA. The CDR3 is made up of 13 amino acids. The CDR3 here is CASSLDGPRGYTF. Here the CDR3 DNA reads TGTGCCAGCAGCTTAGACGGTCCCCGGGGCTACACCTTC.

This chain links TRBV27 with TRBJ2-1, with 8 bases identical to TRBD1. From germline, CDR1 is MNHEY and CDR2 SMNVEV (reference sequence). CDR3 length: 14 amino acids. Unmatched junction bases numbered 15, after V lost 5 bases and J lost 15 bases. The CDR3 loop reads CASSLGSGTGNLFF. The CDR3 nucleotides are TGTGCCAGCAGTCTTGGATCCGGGACAGGTAACTTGTTCTTC.

The chain employs TRBV7-6 and TRBJ2-6; D not certain. The CDR3 is made up of 15 amino acids. V lost 4 bases, J lost 2 bases, and 9 bases lay in between. Germline CDR1 SGHVS, CDR2 FNYEAQ. CDR3 nucleotide sequence: TGTGCCAGCAGCTCCGACACGGCTGGGGCCAACGTCCTGACTTTC. Its translation: CASSSDTAGANVLTF.

V and J are TRBV6-6 and TRBJ2-2; D might be TRBD1 or TRBD2, each matching 5 bases. V was shortened by 2 bases and J by 3 bases, with 22 bases between the two germline ends. Germline CDR1 is MNHNY and CDR2 is SVGAGI (reference sequence). The CDR3 sequence is 19 residues long. The CDR3 sequence is CASSYPGRPDSEDTGELFF. DNA for the CDR3: TGTGCCAGCAGTTACCCGGGACGGCCGGATAGCGAGGACACCGGGGAGCTGTTTTTT.

In its sample, this clonotype was seen a few times. The V call is TRBV6-1, the J call TRBJ1-2; TRBD1 might be the D (5 bases). Looked up from germline, CDR1 is MNHNS and CDR2 is SASEGT. The length of the CDR3 is 14 residues. V lost 9 bases and J lost 10, with 24 bases in between. In nucleotides, the CDR3 is TGTGCCAGTTCCCCCCGACAGTCCCTCTCAATCTACACCTTC. Its protein product is CASSPRQSLSIYTF.

This clonotype has a count of ten or more. The chain recombines TRBV7-2 with TRBJ1-6; a weak D match, TRBD1 (5 bases). Looked up from germline, CDR1 is SGHTA and CDR2 is FQGNSA. V dropped 0 bases and J dropped 2 bases, with 8 bases sitting between them. CDR3 length: 16 residues. The CDR3 region has the DNA TGTGCCAGCAGCTTAGCAGGGGTCCCCTATAATTCACCCCTCCACTTT. It encodes CASSLAGVPYNSPLHF.

The V gene is TRBV10-3, the J gene TRBJ2-1; D tentatively reads TRBD1 or TRBD2 (5 bases each). The germline V and J ends were trimmed by 7 bases and 3 bases, with 10 bases remaining between them. The CDR3 runs to 13 residues. The germline CDR1 and CDR2 sequences are ENHRY and SYGVKD. In DNA form, the CDR3 reads TGTGCCATCAAAGGGACGGTCTACAATGAGCAGTTCTTC. Encoded protein: CAIKGTVYNEQFF.

The chain employs TRBV7-9 and TRBJ1-4, with D maybe TRBD1 (5 bases). Trimming stripped 7 bases from V and 0 bases from J, with 21 bases between. Germline CDR1 reads SEHNR; CDR2 reads FQNEAQ (reference sequence). The CDR3 loop spans 18 amino acids. The CDR3 DNA follows: TGTGCCAGCACCCTTGATGGGGGAGATCCTGCAACTAATGAAAAACTGTTTTTT. This gives the protein CASTLDGGDPATNEKLFF.

The V call is TRBV5-1, the J call TRBJ2-2; TRBD2 matches at 8 bases. The CDR3 runs to 15 residues. Germline V CDR1 and CDR2: SGHRS, YFSETQ. The V and J ends lost 4 bases and 4 bases, in that order; junction bases with no gene match: 6. In DNA form, the CDR3 reads TGCGCCAGCAGCCCGGGAGGGGCGCCCACCGGGGAGCTGTTTTTT. Amino acid sequence: CASSPGGAPTGELFF. Supplemented by reference TRBV5-1 and TRBJ2-2, the full variable domain reads KAGVTQTPRYLIKTRGQQVTLSCSPISGHRSVSWYQQTPGQGLQFLFEYFSETQRNKGNFPGRFSGRQFSNSRSEMNVSTLELGDSALYLCASSPGGAPTGELFFGEGSRLTVL.

As for this clonotype: A much larger clonotype is one base distant, so this may be a read error. The chain joins TRBV7-2 to TRBJ2-6; D gene ambiguous. Germline CDR1 SGHTA, CDR2 FQGNSA. Between the trimmed V and J ends, which lost 3 bases and 4 bases, there was a span of 7 bases. This CDR3 contains 14 residues. CDR3 coding DNA: TGTGCCAGCAGCTTTCCTGAAGGGGCCAACGTCCTGACTTTC. It codes for CASSFPEGANVLTF.

This clonotype was detected only a few times. The chain uses TRBV25-1 and TRBJ2-5; unclear D gene. V lost 1 base and J 7 bases, leaving 22 bases between the germline ends. Germline values: CDR1 MGHDK, CDR2 SYGVNS. The length of the CDR3 is 17 residues. The CDR3 nucleotides are TGTGCCAGCAGTGAATCGGGTCTCAGAAATATAGGCGGGACCCAGTACTTC. This gives the protein CASSESGLRNIGGTQYF.

This clonotype has only a few counts. The chain joins TRBV6-2 or TRBV6-3 to TRBJ1-1, with D hard to call. This CDR3 spans 17 amino acids. V was clipped by 2 bases and J by 4 bases, with 20 bases between them. Germline V lookup: CDR1 MNHEY, CDR2 SVGEGT. CDR3 nucleotides: TGTGCCAGCAGTTACCCTATACCACCGGAGAGGAGCACTGAAGCTTTCTTT. This codes for CASSYPIPPERSTEAFF.

The gene calls are TRBV12-3 or TRBV12-4 and TRBJ2-5; possible D gene TRBD2, 6 bases. The J call may be mistaken, given a closer DNA end match to TRBJ2-1. This CDR3 has 11 residues. The CDR3 sequence is CASSLGGDQFF. CDR3 sequence (DNA): TGTGCCAGCAGCCTCGGGGGTGACCAGTTCTTC.

This clonotype has more than one count but fewer than ten. The V call is TRBV5-4, the J call TRBJ2-7, with D hard to call. Trimming took off 4 bases at V and 3 bases at J, with 14 bases between the two ends. CDR3 length: 14 residues. The germline V gene encodes CDR1 SGHNT and CDR2 YYREEE (reference sequence). DNA of the CDR3: TGTGCCAGCAGCCTATTAAGTGAAAACTACGAGCAGTACTTC. It translates to CASSLLSENYEQYF.

The chain couples TRBV7-3 to TRBJ2-3; TRBD2 matches at 9 bases. Per the germline V gene, CDR1 is SGHTA and CDR2 is FQGTGA. The CDR3 is 16 amino acids. V trimming: 5 bases; J trimming: 4 bases; junction bases outside the gene matches: 10. CDR3 sequence: CASSPLGGGAPDTQYF. The CDR3 nucleotides read TGTGCCAGCAGCCCCTTGGGCGGGGGGGCCCCAGATACGCAGTATTTT.

This clonotype was counted a few times. This sequence joins TRBV5-1 and TRBJ1-1; D call uncertain. The CDR3 spans 13 residues. Trimming cost V 5 bases and J 2 bases, with 10 bases left between them. The germline V gene has CDR1 SGHRS and CDR2 YFSETQ. DNA of the CDR3: TGCGCCAGCAGGGAGGACTTAAACACTGAAGCTTTCTTT. Its protein is CASREDLNTEAFF.